Each of the 6 T cell receptor beta chains below was sequenced from the same sample in a study of blood T cell repertoires in COVID-19. Method: immunoSEQ multiplex PCR; TCRdb's copy keeps in-frame clones and lacks some. The data hold tens of thousands of clones, with about 74% observed a single time. The sequenced sample consisted of peripheral blood. The receptors originated from a man between 65 and 80 years old with COVID-19, enrolled during active disease.

Only a few counts were recorded for this clone. The chain employs TRBV18 and TRBJ1-1; 8 bases agree with TRBD1. CDR1 KGHSH and CDR2 LQKENI come from the germline V gene. The CDR3 is 15 residues long. V shed 3 bases and J 1 base; nucleotides not matched to a gene: 4. The CDR3, as DNA: TGTGCCAGCTCACCCCAGGGGGCTTGGAACACTGAAGCTTTCTTT. Its protein product is CASSPQGAWNTEAFF.

This chain connects TRBV2 to TRBJ2-5; 7 bases match TRBD2. The CDR3 is made up of 12 amino acids. Trimming took 11 bases from V and 5 from J; bases not matched to a gene: 8. From germline, CDR1 is SNHLY and CDR2 FYNNEI. This chain's CDR3 is CAGGVGGETQYF. The CDR3 nucleotides are TGTGCCGGGGGGGTAGGTGGGGAGACCCAGTACTTC.

The V gene is TRBV4-1, the J gene TRBJ1-4; D is uncertain. This CDR3 spans 12 amino acids. The V and J ends lost 0 bases and 7 bases respectively, with 3 bases between them. The germline gives CDR1 MGHRA, CDR2 YSYEKL. DNA of the CDR3: TGCGCCAGCAGCCAAGATAGTGAAAAACTGTTTTTT. It codes for CASSQDSEKLFF.

This CDR3 is CASSLVLGGAEGYTF. The CDR3 DNA follows: TGCGCCAGCAGCTTGGTATTAGGGGGCGCGGAGGGCTACACCTTC. V gene TRBV5-1 combines with J gene TRBJ1-2, with 7 bases identical to TRBD1. CDR3 size: 15 residues. From germline, CDR1 is SGHRS and CDR2 YFSETQ. Germline trimming cut 0 bases from V and 8 bases from J; bases unmatched to any gene: 10. The entire variable domain, with the rest obtained from reference TRBV5-1 and TRBJ1-2, is as follows: KAGVTQTPRYLIKTRGQQVTLSCSPISGHRSVSWYQQTPGQGLQFLFEYFSETQRNKGNFPGRFSGRQFSNSRSEMNVSTLELGDSALYLCASSLVLGGAEGYTFGSGTRLTVV.

V usage is TRBV19 and J usage is TRBJ2-3; D may be TRBD2 (6 bases). Between the trimmed V and J ends, which lost 5 bases and 0 bases, there was a span of 21 bases. CDR3 length: 18 amino acids. Germline assignment: CDR1 LNHDA and CDR2 SQIVND (reference sequence). CDR3 in amino acids: CASSGWGSGAVSTDTQYF. CDR3 nucleotides: TGTGCCAGTAGTGGATGGGGGTCGGGAGCGGTTAGCACAGATACGCAGTATTTT.

This clone was found once. This sequence joins TRBV7-2 and TRBJ1-4; TRBD1 aligns across 7 bases. V shed 1 base, J shed 7 bases, and the junction held 6 bases outside the gene matches. The CDR3 is 15 amino acids. The germline V gene encodes CDR1 SGHTA and CDR2 FQGNSA. CDR3 in amino acids: CASSLGQGLGEKLFF. The CDR3 nucleotides are TGTGCCAGCAGCTTAGGACAGGGATTAGGTGAAAAACTGTTTTTT.